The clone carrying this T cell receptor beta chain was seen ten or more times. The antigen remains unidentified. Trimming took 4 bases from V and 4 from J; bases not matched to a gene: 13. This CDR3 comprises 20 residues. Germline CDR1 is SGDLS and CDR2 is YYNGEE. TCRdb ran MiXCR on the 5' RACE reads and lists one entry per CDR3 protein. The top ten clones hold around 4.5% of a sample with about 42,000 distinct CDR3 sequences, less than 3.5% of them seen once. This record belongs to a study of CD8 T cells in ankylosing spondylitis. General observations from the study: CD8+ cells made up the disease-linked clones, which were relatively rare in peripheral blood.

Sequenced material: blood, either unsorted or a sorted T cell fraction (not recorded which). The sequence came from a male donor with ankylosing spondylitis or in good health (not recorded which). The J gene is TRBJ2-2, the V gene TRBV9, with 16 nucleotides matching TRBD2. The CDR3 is CASSWSPGLAGGPGTGELFF. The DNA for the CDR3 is TGTGCCAGCAGCTGGTCCCCGGGACTAGCGGGAGGGCCGGGCACCGGGGAGCTGTTTTTT.